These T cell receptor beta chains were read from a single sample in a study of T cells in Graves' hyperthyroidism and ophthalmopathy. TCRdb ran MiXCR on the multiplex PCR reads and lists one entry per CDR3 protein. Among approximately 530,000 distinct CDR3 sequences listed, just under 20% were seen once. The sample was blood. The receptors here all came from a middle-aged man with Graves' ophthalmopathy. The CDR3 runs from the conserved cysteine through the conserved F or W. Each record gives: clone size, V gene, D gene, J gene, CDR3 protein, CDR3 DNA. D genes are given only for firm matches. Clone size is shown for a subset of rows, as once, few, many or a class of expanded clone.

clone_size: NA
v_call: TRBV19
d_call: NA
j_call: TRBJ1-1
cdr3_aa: CTSTPLLGGSTNTEAFF
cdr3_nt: TGTACCAGTACCCCTCTTCTAGGGGGGAGCACTAACACTGAAGCTTTCTTT

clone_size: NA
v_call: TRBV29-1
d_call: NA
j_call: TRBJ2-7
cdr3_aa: CSVVYGINYEQYF
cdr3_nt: TGCAGCGTTGTCTACGGGATCAACTACGAGCAGTACTTC

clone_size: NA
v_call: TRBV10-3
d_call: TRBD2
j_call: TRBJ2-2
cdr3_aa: CATKRTSGENTGELFF
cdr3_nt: TGTGCCACCAAACGGACTAGCGGAGAGAACACCGGGGAGCTGTTTTTT

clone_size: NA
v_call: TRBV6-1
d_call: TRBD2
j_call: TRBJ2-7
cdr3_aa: CASSRIAGGPGYEQCF
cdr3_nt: TGTGCCAGCAGTAGGATAGCGGGAGGGCCGGGGTACGAGCAGTGCTTC

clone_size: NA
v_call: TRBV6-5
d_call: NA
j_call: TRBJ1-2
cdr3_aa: CASSYPEEGGYGYTF
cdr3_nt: TGTGCCAGCAGTTACCCCGAGGAGGGCGGATATGGCTACACCTTC

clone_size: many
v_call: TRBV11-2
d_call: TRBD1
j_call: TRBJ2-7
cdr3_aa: CASSSSGQGSYEQYF
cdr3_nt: TGTGCCAGCAGCTCCTCTGGACAGGGGTCCTACGAGCAGTACTTC

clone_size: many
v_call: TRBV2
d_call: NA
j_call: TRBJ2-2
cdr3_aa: CASSLSRGGELFF
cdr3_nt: TGTGCCAGCAGTTTATCCCGGGGCGGGGAGCTGTTTTTT

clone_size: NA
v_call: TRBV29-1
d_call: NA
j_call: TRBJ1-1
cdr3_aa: CSVEFGGTEAFF
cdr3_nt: TGCAGCGTTGAATTCGGAGGCACTGAAGCTTTCTTT

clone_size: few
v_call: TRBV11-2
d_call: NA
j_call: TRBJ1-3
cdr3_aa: CASSPRFEGAGNTIYF
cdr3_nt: TGTGCCAGCAGCCCGCGATTTGAGGGAGCTGGAAACACCATATATTTT

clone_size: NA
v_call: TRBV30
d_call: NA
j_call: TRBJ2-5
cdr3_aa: CAWGVRRQETQYF
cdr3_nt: TGTGCCTGGGGGGTTAGGAGACAAGAGACCCAGTACTTC

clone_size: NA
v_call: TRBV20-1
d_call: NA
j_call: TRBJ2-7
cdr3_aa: CSARDLGGYSYEQYF
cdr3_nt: TGCAGTGCTAGAGACCTGGGCGGCTACTCCTACGAGCAGTACTTC

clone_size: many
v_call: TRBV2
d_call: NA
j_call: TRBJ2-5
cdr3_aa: CASSLDYLGAETQYF
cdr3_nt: TGTGCCAGCAGTCTGGACTATCTCGGTGCAGAGACCCAGTACTTC

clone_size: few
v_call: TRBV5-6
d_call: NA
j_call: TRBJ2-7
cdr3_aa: CASSSRRLPGKSGTYEQYF
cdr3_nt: TGTGCCAGCAGCTCCAGAAGGTTGCCAGGGAAAAGTGGAACCTACGAGCAGTACTTC

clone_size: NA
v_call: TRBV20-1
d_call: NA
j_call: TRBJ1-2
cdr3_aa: CSASDRGFYGYTF
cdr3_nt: TGCAGTGCTAGTGATCGCGGGTTCTATGGCTACACCTTC

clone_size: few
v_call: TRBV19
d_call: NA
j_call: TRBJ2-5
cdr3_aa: CASSMALDTSSETQYF
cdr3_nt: TGTGCCAGTAGTATGGCTCTCGATACTAGCTCGGAGACCCAGTACTTC

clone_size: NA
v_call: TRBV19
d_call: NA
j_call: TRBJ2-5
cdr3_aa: CASSTTPGAYQETQYF
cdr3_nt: TGTGCCAGTAGTACCACACCAGGGGCGTACCAAGAGACCCAGTACTTC

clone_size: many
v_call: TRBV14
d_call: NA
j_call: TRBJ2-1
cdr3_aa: CASSQESGLPGYNEQFF
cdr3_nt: TGTGCCAGCAGCCAAGAATCAGGACTCCCAGGATACAATGAGCAGTTCTTC

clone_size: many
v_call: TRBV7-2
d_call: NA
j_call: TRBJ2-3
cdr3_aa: CASSYGQSTDTQYF
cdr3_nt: TGTGCCAGCAGCTACGGACAGTCCACAGATACGCAGTATTTT

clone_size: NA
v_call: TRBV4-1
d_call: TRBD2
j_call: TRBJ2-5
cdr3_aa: CASSPYGTSGGDAETQYF
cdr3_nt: TGCGCCAGCAGCCCTTATGGGACTAGCGGGGGGGATGCGGAGACCCAGTACTTC

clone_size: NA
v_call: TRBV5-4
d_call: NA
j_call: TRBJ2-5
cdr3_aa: CASSLAGSPQETQYF
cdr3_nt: TGTGCCAGCAGCTTGGCCGGGTCCCCCCAAGAGACCCAGTACTTC

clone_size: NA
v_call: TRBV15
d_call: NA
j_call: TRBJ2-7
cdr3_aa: CATSRDRRDTTYEQYF
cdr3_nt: TGTGCCACCAGCAGAGATCGAAGAGACACCACATACGAGCAGTACTTC

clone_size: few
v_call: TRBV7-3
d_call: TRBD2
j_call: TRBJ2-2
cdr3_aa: CASSLALAGEGGELVF
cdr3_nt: TGTGCCAGCAGCTTAGCGCTAGCGGGAGAGGGCGGGGAGCTGGTTTTT

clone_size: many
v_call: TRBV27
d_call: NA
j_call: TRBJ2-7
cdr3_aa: CASSSETPGLGYEQYF
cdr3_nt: TGTGCCAGCAGCTCCGAAACCCCGGGCCTAGGCTACGAGCAGTACTTC

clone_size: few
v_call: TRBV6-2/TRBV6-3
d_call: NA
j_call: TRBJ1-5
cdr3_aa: CASSYGHTGKVASRQPQHF
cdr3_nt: TGTGCCAGCAGTTACGGACACACAGGGAAGGTCGCCAGTAGACAGCCCCAGCATTTT

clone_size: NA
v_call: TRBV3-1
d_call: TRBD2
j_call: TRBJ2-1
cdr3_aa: CASSQDSGGVPYNEQFF
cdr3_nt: TGTGCCAGCAGCCAAGATTCGGGGGGGGTCCCCTACAATGAGCAGTTCTTC

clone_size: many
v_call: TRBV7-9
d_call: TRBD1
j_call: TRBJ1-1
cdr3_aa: CASSHTGGARNTEAFF
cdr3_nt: TGTGCCAGCAGCCACACAGGGGGCGCGAGGAACACTGAAGCTTTCTTT

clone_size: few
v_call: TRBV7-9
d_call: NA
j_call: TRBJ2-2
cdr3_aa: CASSFEQNTGELFF
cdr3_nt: TGTGCCAGCAGCTTCGAACAGAACACCGGGGAGCTGTTTTTT

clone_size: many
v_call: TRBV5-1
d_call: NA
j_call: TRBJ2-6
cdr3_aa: CASSLRGSGANVLTF
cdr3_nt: TGCGCCAGCAGCTTGAGGGGATCTGGGGCCAACGTCCTGACTTTC

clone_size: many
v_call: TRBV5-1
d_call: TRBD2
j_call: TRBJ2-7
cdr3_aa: CASSLVASGRYEQYF
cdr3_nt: TGCGCCAGCAGCTTGGTGGCTAGCGGGAGATACGAGCAGTACTTC

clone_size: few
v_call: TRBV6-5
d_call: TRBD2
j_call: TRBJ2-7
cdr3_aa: CASSYSLAGTTYEQYF
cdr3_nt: TGTGCCAGCAGTTACTCACTAGCGGGTACAACCTACGAGCAGTACTTC

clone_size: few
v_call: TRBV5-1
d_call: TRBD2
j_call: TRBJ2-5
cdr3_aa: CASSLRIGPGLAGLIETQYF
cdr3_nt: TGCGCCAGCAGCCTGCGGATAGGGCCGGGACTAGCGGGACTTATTGAGACCCAGTACTTC

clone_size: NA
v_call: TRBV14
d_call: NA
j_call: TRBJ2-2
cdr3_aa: CASSQGSPTGELFF
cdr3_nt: TGTGCCAGCAGCCAAGGAAGCCCCACCGGGGAGCTGTTTTTT

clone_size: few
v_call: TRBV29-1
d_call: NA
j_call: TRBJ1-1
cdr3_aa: CSATQGEGVTEAFF
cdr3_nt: TGCAGCGCCACACAGGGAGAGGGGGTCACTGAAGCTTTCTTT

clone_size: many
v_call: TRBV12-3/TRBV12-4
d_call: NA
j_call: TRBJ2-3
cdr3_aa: CASDGISGTSTDTQYF
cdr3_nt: TGTGCCAGCGATGGGATTTCCGGGACTAGCACAGATACGCAGTATTTT

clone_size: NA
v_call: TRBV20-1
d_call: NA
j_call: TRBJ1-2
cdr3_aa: CSASEGASYGYTF
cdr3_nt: TGCAGTGCTAGTGAAGGGGCGTCCTATGGCTACACCTTC

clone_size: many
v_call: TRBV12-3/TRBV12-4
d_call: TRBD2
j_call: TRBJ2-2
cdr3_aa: CASSLASGRTSGELFF
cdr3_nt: TGTGCCAGCAGTTTAGCTAGCGGGAGAACGTCCGGGGAGCTGTTTTTT

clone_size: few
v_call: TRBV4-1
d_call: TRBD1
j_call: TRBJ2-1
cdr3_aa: CASKGTGGSYNEQFF
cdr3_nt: TGCGCCAGCAAGGGTACAGGGGGGTCCTACAATGAGCAGTTCTTC

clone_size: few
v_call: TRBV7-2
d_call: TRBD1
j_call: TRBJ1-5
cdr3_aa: CASSTAGGNQPQHF
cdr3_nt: TGTGCCAGCAGCACCGCAGGGGGTAATCAGCCCCAGCATTTT

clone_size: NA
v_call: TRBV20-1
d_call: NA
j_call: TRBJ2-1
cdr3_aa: CSASLELMSEFF
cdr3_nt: TGCAGTGCTTCCCTAGAGCTAATGAGTGAGTTCTTC

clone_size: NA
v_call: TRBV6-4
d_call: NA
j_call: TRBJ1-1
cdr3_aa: CASSDHVRGAWWNTEAFF
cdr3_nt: TGTGCCAGCAGTGATCACGTACGGGGCGCGTGGTGGAACACTGAAGCTTTCTTT

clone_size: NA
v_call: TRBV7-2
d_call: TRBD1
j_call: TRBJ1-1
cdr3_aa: CASSSVPGGMNTEAFF
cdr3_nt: TGTGCCAGCAGCTCGGTACCAGGGGGCATGAACACTGAAGCTTTCTTT

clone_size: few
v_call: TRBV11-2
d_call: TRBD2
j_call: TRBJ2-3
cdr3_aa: CASSPGLAGGPDTQYF
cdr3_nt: TGTGCCAGCAGCCCCGGACTAGCGGGGGGGCCAGATACGCAGTATTTT

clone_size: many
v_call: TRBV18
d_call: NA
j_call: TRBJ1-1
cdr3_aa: CASSPRDTEAFF
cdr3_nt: TGTGCCAGCTCACCCCGGGACACTGAAGCTTTCTTT

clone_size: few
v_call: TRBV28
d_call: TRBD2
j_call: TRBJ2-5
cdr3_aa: CASSFRGEQETQYF
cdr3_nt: TGTGCCAGCAGTTTTCGGGGGGAACAAGAGACCCAGTACTTC

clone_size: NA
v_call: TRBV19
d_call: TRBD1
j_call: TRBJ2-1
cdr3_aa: CASSPRGQGAGYNEQFF
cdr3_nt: TGTGCCAGTAGTCCTCGGGGGCAGGGGGCGGGCTACAATGAGCAGTTCTTC

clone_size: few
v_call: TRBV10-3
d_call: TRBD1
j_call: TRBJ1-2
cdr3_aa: CAISESGQLNYGYTF
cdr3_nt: TGTGCCATCAGTGAGTCGGGACAGTTGAACTATGGCTACACCTTC

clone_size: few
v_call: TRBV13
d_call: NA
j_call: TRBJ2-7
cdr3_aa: CASSPAGGEQYF
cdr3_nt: TGTGCCAGTTCCCCAGCCGGGGGCGAGCAGTACTTC

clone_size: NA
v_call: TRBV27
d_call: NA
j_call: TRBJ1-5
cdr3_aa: CASSFAAPGATESNQPQHF
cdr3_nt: TGTGCCAGCAGTTTCGCGGCTCCGGGCGCCACTGAGAGCAATCAGCCCCAGCATTTT

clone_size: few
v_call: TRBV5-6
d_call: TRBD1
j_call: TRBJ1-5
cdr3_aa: CASSSTGTGGYQPQHF
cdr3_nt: TGTGCCAGCAGCTCCACCGGGACAGGGGGATATCAGCCCCAGCATTTT

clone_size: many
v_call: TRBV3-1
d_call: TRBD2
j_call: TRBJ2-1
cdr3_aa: CASSQDWGGSYNEQFF
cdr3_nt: TGTGCCAGCAGCCAAGATTGGGGGGGCTCCTACAATGAGCAGTTCTTC

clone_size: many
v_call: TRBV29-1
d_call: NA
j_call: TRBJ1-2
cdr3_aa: CSVASLRNGYTF
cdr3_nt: TGCAGCGTAGCCTCCCTCAGGAACGGCTACACCTTC